Below, one T cell receptor (beta chain) is given with its context. This entry is derived from a study of T-cell reconstitution after alpha-beta-depleted transplantation in children. Germline CDR1 is SGHRS and CDR2 is YFSETQ. The V segment lost 3 bases and the J segment 2 bases; nucleotides outside the gene matches: 11. The CDR3 has 17 residues. A library of TCRbeta sequences, prepared with unique molecular identifiers, was generated. TCRdb re-derived calls from the PCR reads in MiXCR, one entry per CDR3 protein. The profile shows approximately 190,000 distinct CDR3 sequences, 8.4% of them singletons. The sample consisted of PBMCs, mostly from graft donor cells, taken 360 days after TCRalphabeta/CD19-depleted stem cell transplant. The sequence came from a male patient under 10 years old who had a stem cell transplant for acute myeloid leukemia, so the T cells may come from the graft donor. The chain combines TRBV5-1 with TRBJ2-7, with 10 positions matching TRBD2. The CDR3 DNA reads as TGCGCCAGCAGCTCAGAACCAAGGACTAGCGGCACCTACGAGCAGTACTTC. Translation: CASSSEPRTSGTYEQYF.